One and the same sample provided the 27 T cell receptor beta chains below, sequenced in a study of blood T cell repertoires in COVID-19. Produced via immunoSEQ multiplex PCR; TCRdb's table is partial and in-frame only. The table shows about 170,000 clones, with about four fifths occurring only once. The specimen sequenced was peripheral blood. These receptor sequences come from a woman aged 80 or older with acute or convalescent COVID-19.

The V gene is TRBV18, the J gene TRBJ1-4; D call uncertain. This CDR3 is built from 13 residues. Germline values: CDR1 KGHSH, CDR2 LQKENI. Deletions cut 4 bases from V and 4 bases from J, with 7 bases between. CDR3: CASSQDYNEKLFF. The CDR3, as DNA: TGTGCCAGCTCACAGGACTATAATGAAAAACTGTTTTTT.

CDR3 bases: TGTGCCAGCAGAGGTTTGGAGGGGGCTTATCAGCCCCAGCATTTT. It yields the protein CASRGLEGAYQPQHF. V and J are TRBV28 and TRBJ1-5; 7 bases align to TRBD1. This CDR3 comprises 15 residues. The germline CDR1 and CDR2 sequences are MDHEN and SYDVKM. Unmatched junction bases numbered 10, after V lost 6 bases and J lost 5 bases.

This rearrangement joins TRBV19 to TRBJ2-1; 8 bases align to TRBD2. This CDR3 spans 14 amino acids. Germline-derived CDR1 and CDR2 are LNHDA and SQIVND (reference sequence). With V trimmed by 5 bases and J by 9 bases, 9 bases remained unmatched. The CDR3 DNA follows: TGTGCCAGTAGTTTCTTAGCGGGAACAGGTGAGCAGTTCTTC. Translated: CASSFLAGTGEQFF.

The chain uses TRBV2 and TRBJ2-2; TRBD1 might be the D (5 bases). V was shortened by 6 bases and J by 1 base, with 9 bases between the two germline ends. CDR3 length: 14 residues. Germline assignment: CDR1 SNHLY and CDR2 FYNNEI. Here the CDR3 reads CASRGAQNTGELFF. The CDR3 DNA follows: TGTGCCAGCAGAGGGGCCCAGAACACCGGGGAGCTGTTTTTT.

The V call is TRBV18, the J call TRBJ1-4, with 9 positions matching TRBD1. CDR3 length equals 18 residues. CDR1 is KGHSH and CDR2 is LQKENI in the germline V gene. Unmatched junction bases numbered 5, after V lost 0 bases and J lost 0 bases. This CDR3 is CASSPPRTGASTNEKLFF. The DNA of the CDR3 is TGTGCCAGCTCACCACCCCGGACAGGGGCTTCAACTAATGAAAAACTGTTTTTT. Filled out from reference TRBV18 and TRBJ1-4, the complete variable domain reads NAGVMQNPRHLVRRRGQEARLRCSPMKGHSHVYWYRQLPEEGLKFMVYLQKENIIDESGMPKERFSAEFPKEGPSILRIQQVVRGDSAAYFCASSPPRTGASTNEKLFFGSGTQLSVL.

This clone was found once. The chain couples TRBV25-1 to TRBJ2-3, with 8 positions matching TRBD2. In germline, CDR1 is MGHDK, CDR2 SYGVNS. V shed 4 bases and J 1 base; nucleotides not matched to a gene: 7. The CDR3 has 16 residues. CDR3 nucleotides: TGTGCCAGCAGTGGGGATAGCGGGAAGGGCACAGATACGCAGTATTTT. It is translated as CASSGDSGKGTDTQYF.

The rearrangement links TRBV3-1 (or the pseudogene TRBV3-2) to TRBJ2-1; 11 bases are shared with TRBD2. The CDR3 length is 14 residues. Looked up from germline, CDR1 is LGHDT and CDR2 is YNNKEL (reference sequence). V shed 1 base and J 15 bases; nucleotides not matched to a gene: 8. DNA for the CDR3: TGTGCCAGCAGCCAAGGTACTAGCGGGAGCTATCGGTTCTTC. Protein product: CASSQGTSGSYRFF.

As DNA, the CDR3 is TGTGCCATCAGTGACGAGATAACAGGGAACTACGAGCAGTACTTC. Its protein is CAISDEITGNYEQYF. This rearrangement joins TRBV10-3 to TRBJ2-7, with D tentatively TRBD1 (6 bases). V was trimmed by 3 bases and J by 3 bases, leaving 15 bases between them. The germline gives CDR1 ENHRY, CDR2 SYGVKD. This CDR3 has 15 amino acids.

This clone was counted once. Here the CDR3 reads CASSLGDRNTEAFF. CDR3 sequence (DNA): TGTGCCAGCAGCTTAGGAGACAGGAACACTGAAGCTTTCTTT. This sequence joins TRBV13 and TRBJ1-1; possible D gene TRBD1, 5 bases. V gave up 0 bases and J gave up 1 base, with 6 bases separating them. CDR3 size: 14 residues. Germline assignment: CDR1 PRHDT and CDR2 FYEKMQ (reference sequence).

V and J are TRBV11-3 and TRBJ2-2, with D possibly being TRBD1 (5 bases). Germline V gene sequence: CDR1 SGHNT, CDR2 YENEEA. CDR3 length equals 14 residues. V gave up 3 bases and J gave up 2 bases, with 7 bases separating them. The chain's CDR3 is CASSLDINTGELFF. As DNA, the CDR3 is TGTGCCAGCAGCTTGGACATTAACACCGGGGAGCTGTTTTTT.

The rearrangement joins TRBV4-1 to TRBJ2-5, with 12 bases identical to TRBD2. The CDR3 runs to 18 residues. Germline trimming cut 1 base from V and 5 bases from J; bases unmatched to any gene: 11. Per germline, CDR1 MGHRA and CDR2 YSYEKL. CDR3 in amino acids: CASSQAVSGTSGWETQYF. Written as DNA, the CDR3 is TGCGCCAGCAGCCAAGCAGTCAGCGGGACTAGCGGGTGGGAGACCCAGTACTTC.

This chain uses TRBV7-8 with TRBJ1-5, with D maybe TRBD1 (6 bases). Trimming shortened V by 5 bases and J by 3 bases, and 17 bases separated the two germline ends. Germline lookup yields CDR1 SGHVS and CDR2 FQNEAQ. This CDR3 spans 16 amino acids. In DNA, the CDR3 is TGTGCCAGCAGCAGGTGGTGGGGGCCCGACAATCAGCCCCAGCATTTT. Its translation is CASSRWWGPDNQPQHF.

This clone was found once. The chain links TRBV7-9 to TRBJ2-3; TRBD2 might be the D (6 bases). The CDR3 extends over 15 amino acids. In germline, CDR1 is SEHNR, CDR2 FQNEAQ (reference sequence). V lost 5 bases and J lost 5, with 17 bases in between. The CDR3 DNA reads as TGTGCCAGCAGCCCGAAGCGGAGGGTGGGAGATACGCAGTATTTT. Residues: CASSPKRRVGDTQYF.

The gene calls are TRBV3-1 (or the pseudogene TRBV3-2) and TRBJ2-3, with TRBD2 as a possible D gene (6 bases). Germline V gene sequence: CDR1 LGHDT, CDR2 YNNKEL (reference sequence). CDR3 length: 16 residues. V gave up 1 base and J gave up 4 bases, with 15 bases separating them. The CDR3 sequence: CASSQGGLLRPDTQYF. CDR3 DNA: TGTGCCAGCAGCCAAGGGGGACTGCTCAGGCCAGATACGCAGTATTTT.

The gene calls are TRBV10-3 and TRBJ2-3; 7 nucleotides agree with TRBD2. The germline CDR1 and CDR2 sequences are ENHRY and SYGVKD. The CDR3 sequence is 15 residues long. V was pared by 9 bases and J by 2 bases, with 11 bases of the junction left unmatched. The CDR3 DNA reads as TGTGCCATAGGAACGGGACTAACAAACACAGATACGCAGTATTTT. Translated: CAIGTGLTNTDTQYF.

V is TRBV5-4 and J is TRBJ1-2, with TRBD1 as a possible D gene (6 bases). There are 13 residues in the CDR3. Germline CDR1 is SGHNT and CDR2 is YYREEE (reference sequence). V lost 1 base, J lost 6 bases, and 10 bases lay in between. As DNA, the CDR3 is TGTGCCAGCAGCTTGCGGGGGGCGCATGGCTACACCTTC. Its translation: CASSLRGAHGYTF.

The gene calls are TRBV7-8 and TRBJ2-7; D perhaps matches TRBD1 (6 bases). The length of the CDR3 is 13 residues. V shed 4 bases and J shed 2 bases, with 9 bases lying between them. Germline CDR1 and CDR2: SGHVS and FQNEAQ. As DNA, the CDR3 is TGTGCCAGCAGCTACAGGGCTACCTACGAGCAGTACTTC. Translated, it gives CASSYRATYEQYF.

The genes are TRBV13 and TRBJ2-5, with 7 bases matching TRBD2. The V gene's germline CDR1 is PRHDT and CDR2 FYEKMQ (reference sequence). The CDR3 is 14 amino acids. V shed 3 bases, J shed 9 bases, and the junction held 10 bases outside the gene matches. CDR3 nucleotides: TGTGCCAGCAGCTTTGGGACTACTCGTTTGGCCCAGTACTTC. This gives the protein CASSFGTTRLAQYF.

This clone was observed once. The V gene is TRBV28, the J gene TRBJ2-1; 11 nucleotides match TRBD1. J was trimmed by 9 bases and V by 3 bases; bases with no gene match: 4. CDR1 and CDR2 from the germline V gene are MDHEN and SYDVKM. The CDR3 is made up of 14 amino acids. The CDR3 DNA reads as TGTGCCAGCAGTTTCCTGGACAGGGGGCGTGAGCAGTTCTTC. The encoded protein is CASSFLDRGREQFF. The variable domain in full, completed from reference TRBV28 and TRBJ2-1, reads DVKVTQSSRYLVKRTGEKVFLECVQDMDHENMFWYRQDPGLGLRLIYFSYDVKMKEKGDIPEGYSVSREKKERFSLILESASTNQTSMYLCASSFLDRGREQFFGPGTRLTVL.

This rearrangement joins TRBV12-3 or TRBV12-4 to TRBJ2-7; D possibly corresponds to TRBD1 (5 bases). Between the trimmed V and J ends, which lost 5 bases and 3 bases, there was a span of 8 bases. The length of the CDR3 is 12 residues. As DNA, the CDR3 is TGTGCCAGCAGTCATACAGGCTACGAGCAGTACTTC. Translated: CASSHTGYEQYF.

This clone appeared once. The chain uses TRBV7-2 and TRBJ2-5, with TRBD1 identical over 9 bases. The V and J ends lost 4 bases and 3 bases, in that order; junction bases with no gene match: 3. Germline V gene sequence: CDR1 SGHTA, CDR2 FQGNSA. The CDR3 is made up of 14 amino acids. CDR3 sequence reads: CASSSRTGEETQYF. The CDR3 DNA sequence: TGTGCCAGCAGCTCCCGGACAGGGGAAGAGACCCAGTACTTC.

As regards this clone: A read error may explain this, as a much larger clone is one base away. The chain couples TRBV7-9 to TRBJ2-7; TRBD1 agrees at 11 bases. V was pared by 5 bases and J by 3 bases, with 3 bases of the junction left unmatched. CDR3 length: 14 amino acids. Looked up from germline, CDR1 is SEHNR and CDR2 is FQNEAQ (reference sequence). The CDR3 nucleotides are TGTGCCAGCAGCCCGGGGACAGGGGGCTACGAGCAGTACTTC. It specifies CASSPGTGGYEQYF.

The J gene is TRBJ1-2, the V gene TRBV7-2; D not certain. The CDR3 totals 15 residues. Germline CDR1 reads SGHTA; CDR2 reads FQGNSA. V was pared by 6 bases and J by 0 bases, with 14 bases between. CDR3 region: CASRYGVSANYGYTF. The CDR3 region has the DNA TGTGCCAGCAGATACGGAGTTTCAGCTAACTATGGCTACACCTTC.

The gene calls are TRBV7-8 and TRBJ1-5; D uncertain. The V and J ends lost 4 bases and 5 bases respectively, with 24 bases between them. The CDR3 consists of 18 residues. Germline V gene data show CDR1 as SGHVS and CDR2 as FQNEAQ. The CDR3 region has the DNA TGTGCCAGCAGCTCCTTCCGCCTTTGGGAAAAGGACTATCAGCCCCAGCATTTT. This codes for CASSSFRLWEKDYQPQHF. Filled out from reference TRBV7-8 and TRBJ1-5, the complete variable domain reads GAGVSQSPRYKVAKRGQDVALRCDPISGHVSLFWYQQALGQGPEFLTYFQNEAQLDKSGLPSDRFFAERPEGSVSTLKIQRTQQEDSAVYLCASSSFRLWEKDYQPQHFGDGTRLSIL.

This clone was seen only once. This sequence joins TRBV25-1 and TRBJ1-2, with a possible D match to TRBD1 (5 bases). This CDR3 contains 15 residues. Trimming cost V 8 bases and J 7 bases, with 23 bases left between them. Germline CDR1 MGHDK, CDR2 SYGVNS. CDR3 nucleotides: TGTGCCAGCTCCGACCCCTTGTCAGGGTTTAGTGGCTACACCTTC. Translated, it gives CASSDPLSGFSGYTF.

This sequence joins TRBV5-3 and TRBJ1-5; 9 nucleotides match TRBD1. TRBV5-3 is filed as an ORF, its function uncertain. The CDR3 loop spans 13 amino acids. V shed 8 bases, J shed 5 bases, and the junction held 5 bases outside the gene matches. This chain's CDR3 is CASLDRGDQPQHF. CDR3 coding DNA: TGTGCCAGTTTGGACAGGGGAGATCAGCCCCAGCATTTT.

The chain joins TRBV25-1 to TRBJ1-6; D gene ambiguous. Trimming took 2 bases from V and 13 from J, leaving 15 bases between them. The CDR3 has 14 amino acids. Germline assignment: CDR1 MGHDK and CDR2 SYGVNS. The CDR3 DNA reads TGTGCCAGCAGTGAAAATCCGGACTGGTACCCCCTCCACTTT. It codes for CASSENPDWYPLHF.